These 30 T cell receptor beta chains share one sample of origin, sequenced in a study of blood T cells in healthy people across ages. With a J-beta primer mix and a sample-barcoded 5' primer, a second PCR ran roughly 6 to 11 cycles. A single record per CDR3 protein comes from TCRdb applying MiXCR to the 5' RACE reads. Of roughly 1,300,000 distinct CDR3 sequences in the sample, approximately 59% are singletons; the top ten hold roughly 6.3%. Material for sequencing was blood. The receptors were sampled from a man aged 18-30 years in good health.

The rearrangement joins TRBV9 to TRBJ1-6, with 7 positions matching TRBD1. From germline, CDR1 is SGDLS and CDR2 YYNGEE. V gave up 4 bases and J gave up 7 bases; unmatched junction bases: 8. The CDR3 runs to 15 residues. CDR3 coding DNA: TGTGCCAGCAGCATTCGACAGGGCCCGAATTCACCCCTCCACTTT. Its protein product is CASSIRQGPNSPLHF. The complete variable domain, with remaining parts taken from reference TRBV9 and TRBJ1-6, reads DSGVTQTPKHLITATGQRVTLRCSPRSGDLSVYWYQQSLDQGLQFLIQYYNGEERAKGNILERFSAQQFPDLHSELNLSSLELGDSALYFCASSIRQGPNSPLHFGNGTRLTVT.

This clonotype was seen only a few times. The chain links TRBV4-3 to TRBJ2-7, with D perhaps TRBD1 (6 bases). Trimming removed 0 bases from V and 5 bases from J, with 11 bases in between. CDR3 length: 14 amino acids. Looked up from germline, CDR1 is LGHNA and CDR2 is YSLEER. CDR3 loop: CASSQDGTTHEQYF. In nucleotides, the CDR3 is TGCGCCAGCAGCCAAGATGGGACAACCCACGAGCAGTACTTC.

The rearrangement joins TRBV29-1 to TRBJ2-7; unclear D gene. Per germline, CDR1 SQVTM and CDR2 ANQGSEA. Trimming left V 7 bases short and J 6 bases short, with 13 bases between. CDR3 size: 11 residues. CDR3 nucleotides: TGCAGCGCCCCATATGGGTCCGAGCAGTACTTC. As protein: CSAPYGSEQYF.

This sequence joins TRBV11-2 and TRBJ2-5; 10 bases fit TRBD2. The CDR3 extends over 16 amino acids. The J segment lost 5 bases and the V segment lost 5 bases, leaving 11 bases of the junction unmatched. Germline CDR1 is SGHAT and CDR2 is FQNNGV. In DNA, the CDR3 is TGTGCCAGCAGCCGTCCCCTTATAGCGGGGGGTGAGACCCAGTACTTC. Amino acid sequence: CASSRPLIAGGETQYF.

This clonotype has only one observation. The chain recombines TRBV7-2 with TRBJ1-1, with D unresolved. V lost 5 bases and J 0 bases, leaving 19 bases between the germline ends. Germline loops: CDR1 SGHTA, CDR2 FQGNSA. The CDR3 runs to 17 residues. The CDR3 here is CASSQRPTGRVNTEAFF. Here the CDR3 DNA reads TGTGCCAGCAGCCAGAGACCAACCGGGAGGGTGAACACTGAAGCTTTCTTT.

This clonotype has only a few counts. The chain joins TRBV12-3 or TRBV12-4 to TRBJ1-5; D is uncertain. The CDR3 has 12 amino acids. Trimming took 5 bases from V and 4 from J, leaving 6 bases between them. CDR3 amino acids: CASSIKNQPQHF. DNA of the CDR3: TGTGCCAGCAGTATAAAAAATCAGCCCCAGCATTTT.

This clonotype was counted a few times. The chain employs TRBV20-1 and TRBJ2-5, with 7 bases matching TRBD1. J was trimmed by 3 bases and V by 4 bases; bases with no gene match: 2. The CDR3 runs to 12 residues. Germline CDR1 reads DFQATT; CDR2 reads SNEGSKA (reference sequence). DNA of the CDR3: TGCAGTGCTAAAGGGACAGAAGAGACCCAGTACTTC. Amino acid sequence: CSAKGTEETQYF.

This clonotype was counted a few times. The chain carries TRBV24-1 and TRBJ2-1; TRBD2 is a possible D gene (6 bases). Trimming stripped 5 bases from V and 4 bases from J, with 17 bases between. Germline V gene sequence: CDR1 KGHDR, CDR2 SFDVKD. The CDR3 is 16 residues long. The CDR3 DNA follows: TGTGCCACCAGTGGGTTCCCTAGCGATGGGTACAATGAGCAGTTCTTC. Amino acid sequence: CATSGFPSDGYNEQFF.

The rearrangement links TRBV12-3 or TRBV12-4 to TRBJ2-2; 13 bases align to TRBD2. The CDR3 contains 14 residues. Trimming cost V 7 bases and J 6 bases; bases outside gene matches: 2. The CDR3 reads CASITSGRAGELFF. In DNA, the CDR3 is TGTGCCAGCATTACTAGCGGGAGGGCCGGGGAGCTGTTTTTT.

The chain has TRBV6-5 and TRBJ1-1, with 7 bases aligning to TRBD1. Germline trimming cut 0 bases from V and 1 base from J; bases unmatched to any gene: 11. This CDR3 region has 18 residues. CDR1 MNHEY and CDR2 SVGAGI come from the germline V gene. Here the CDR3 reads CASSYSIIIGTANTEAFF. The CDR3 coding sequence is TGTGCCAGCAGTTACTCGATAATCATCGGGACAGCGAACACTGAAGCTTTCTTT.

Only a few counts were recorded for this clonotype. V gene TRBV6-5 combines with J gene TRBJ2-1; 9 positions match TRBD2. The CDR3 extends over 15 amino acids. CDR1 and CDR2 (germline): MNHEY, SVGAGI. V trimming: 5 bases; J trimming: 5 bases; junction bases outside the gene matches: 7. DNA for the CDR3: TGTGCCAGCAGTACCGGGACTAGCCAGCACAATGAGCAGTTCTTC. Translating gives CASSTGTSQHNEQFF.

The CDR3 sequence: CASSPKGERGDNEQFF. The CDR3 DNA reads TGTGCCAGCAGCCCCAAGGGAGAGCGGGGAGACAATGAGCAGTTCTTC. The chain carries TRBV3-1 and TRBJ2-1; 7 positions match TRBD2. V lost 4 bases to trimming and J lost 5 bases; unmatched junction nucleotides: 11. The germline gives CDR1 LGHDT, CDR2 YNNKEL (reference sequence). The CDR3 is made up of 16 amino acids.

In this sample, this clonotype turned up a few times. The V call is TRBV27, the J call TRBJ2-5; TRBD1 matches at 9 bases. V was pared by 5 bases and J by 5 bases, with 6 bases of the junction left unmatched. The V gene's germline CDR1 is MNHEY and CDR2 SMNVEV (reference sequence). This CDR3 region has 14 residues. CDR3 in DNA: TGTGCCAGCAGTCATCGACAGGGGGGGGAGACCCAGTACTTC. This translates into CASSHRQGGETQYF.

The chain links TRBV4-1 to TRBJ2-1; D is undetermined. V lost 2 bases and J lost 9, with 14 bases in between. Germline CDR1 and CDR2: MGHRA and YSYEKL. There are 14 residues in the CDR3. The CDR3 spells CASSQFRTDGEQFF. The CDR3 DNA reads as TGCGCCAGCAGCCAATTTAGGACCGACGGTGAGCAGTTCTTC.

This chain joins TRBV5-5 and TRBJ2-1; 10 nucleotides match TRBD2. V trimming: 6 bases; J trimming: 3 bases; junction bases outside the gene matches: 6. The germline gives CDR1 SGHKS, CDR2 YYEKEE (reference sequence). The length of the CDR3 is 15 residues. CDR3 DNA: TGTGCCAGCATCGAAGCGGGAGGGGGCTACAATGAGCAGTTCTTC. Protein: CASIEAGGGYNEQFF.

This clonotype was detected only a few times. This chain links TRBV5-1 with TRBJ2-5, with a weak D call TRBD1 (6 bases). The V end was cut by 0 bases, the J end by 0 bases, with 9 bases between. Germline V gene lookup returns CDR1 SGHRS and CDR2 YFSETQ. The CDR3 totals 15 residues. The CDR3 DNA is TGCGCCAGCAGCTTGGGGACAGCGAACCAAGAGACCCAGTACTTC. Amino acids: CASSLGTANQETQYF.

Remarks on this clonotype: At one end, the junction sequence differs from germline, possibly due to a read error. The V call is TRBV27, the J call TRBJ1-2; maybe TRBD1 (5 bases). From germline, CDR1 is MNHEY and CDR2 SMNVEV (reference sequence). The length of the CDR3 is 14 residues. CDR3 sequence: CASSLGAGLGGHTF. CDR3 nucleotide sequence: TGTGCCAGCAGTTTAGGGGCAGGCCTGGGTGGCCACACCTTC.

DNA of the CDR3: TGTGCCAGCAGCCAAGTCCGGCTCCTCGAGGAAAAACTGTTTTTT. This gives the protein CASSQVRLLEEKLFF. V is TRBV3-1 and J is TRBJ1-4; no firm D call. In germline, CDR1 is LGHDT, CDR2 YNNKEL (reference sequence). The CDR3 totals 15 residues. Trimming removed 1 base from V and 8 bases from J, with 14 bases in between.

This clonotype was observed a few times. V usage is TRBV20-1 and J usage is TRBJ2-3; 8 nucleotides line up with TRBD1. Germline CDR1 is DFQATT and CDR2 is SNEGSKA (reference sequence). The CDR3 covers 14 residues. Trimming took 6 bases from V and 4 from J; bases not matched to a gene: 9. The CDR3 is CSALDRVGADTQYF. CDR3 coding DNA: TGCAGTGCCCTGGACAGGGTAGGCGCAGATACGCAGTATTTT.

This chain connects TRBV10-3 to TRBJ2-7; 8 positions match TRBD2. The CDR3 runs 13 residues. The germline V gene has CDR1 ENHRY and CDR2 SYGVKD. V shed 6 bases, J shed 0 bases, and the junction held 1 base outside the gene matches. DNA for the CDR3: TGTGCCATCAGACTAGCGGACTCCTACGAGCAGTACTTC. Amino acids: CAIRLADSYEQYF.

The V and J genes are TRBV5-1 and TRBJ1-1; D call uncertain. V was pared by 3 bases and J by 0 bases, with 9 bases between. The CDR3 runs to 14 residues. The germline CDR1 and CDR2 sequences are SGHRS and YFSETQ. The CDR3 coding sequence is TGCGCCAGCAGCTGGGATCCGTTGAACACTGAAGCTTTCTTT. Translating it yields CASSWDPLNTEAFF.

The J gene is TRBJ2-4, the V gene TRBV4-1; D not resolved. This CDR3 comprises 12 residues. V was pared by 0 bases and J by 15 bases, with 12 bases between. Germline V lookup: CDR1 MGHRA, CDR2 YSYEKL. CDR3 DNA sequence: TGCGCCAGCAGCCAAGATACGGCTTCGGTGTACTTC. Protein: CASSQDTASVYF.

CDR3 DNA: TGTGCCAGCAGCGGGACCGGGTTCAAGCCCCAGCATTTT. Encoded protein: CASSGTGFKPQHF. The chain carries TRBV2 and TRBJ1-5; D possibly corresponds to TRBD1 (5 bases). The CDR3 length is 13 residues. CDR1 is SNHLY, CDR2 FYNNEI, per germline. Trimming pared 6 bases from V and 8 bases from J, leaving 14 bases between.

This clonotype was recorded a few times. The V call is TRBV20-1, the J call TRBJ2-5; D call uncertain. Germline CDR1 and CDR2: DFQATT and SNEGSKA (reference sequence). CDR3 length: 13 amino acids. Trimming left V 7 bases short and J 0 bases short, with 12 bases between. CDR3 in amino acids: CSVFNRNQETQYF. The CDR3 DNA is TGCAGTGTCTTCAATCGTAACCAAGAGACCCAGTACTTC.

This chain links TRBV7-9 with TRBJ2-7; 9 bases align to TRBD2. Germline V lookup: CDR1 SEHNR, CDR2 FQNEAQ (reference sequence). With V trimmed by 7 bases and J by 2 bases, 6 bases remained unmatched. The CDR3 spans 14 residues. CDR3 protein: CASTTAGGPYEQYF. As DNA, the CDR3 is TGTGCCAGCACCACAGCGGGGGGCCCCTACGAGCAGTACTTC.

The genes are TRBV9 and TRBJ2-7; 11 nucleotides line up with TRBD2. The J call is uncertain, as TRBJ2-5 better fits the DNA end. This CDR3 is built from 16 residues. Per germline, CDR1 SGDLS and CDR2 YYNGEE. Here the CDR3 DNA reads TGTGCCAGCAGCGTATATCTAGCGGGAGGATTGGAGACCCAGTACTTC. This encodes CASSVYLAGGLETQYF.

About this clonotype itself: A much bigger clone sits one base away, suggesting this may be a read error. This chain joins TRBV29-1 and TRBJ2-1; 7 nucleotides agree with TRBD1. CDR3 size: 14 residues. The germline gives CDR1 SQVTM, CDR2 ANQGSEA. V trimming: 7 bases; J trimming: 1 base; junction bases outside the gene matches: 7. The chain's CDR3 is CSASGQASYNEQFF. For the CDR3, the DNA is TGCAGCGCTTCAGGACAGGCTTCCTACAATGAGCAGTTCTTC.

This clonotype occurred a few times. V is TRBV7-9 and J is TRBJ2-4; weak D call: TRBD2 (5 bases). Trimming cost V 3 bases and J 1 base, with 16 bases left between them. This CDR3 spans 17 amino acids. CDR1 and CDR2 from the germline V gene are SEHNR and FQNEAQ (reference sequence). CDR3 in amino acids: CASSLIIAMWAKNIQYF. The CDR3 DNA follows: TGTGCCAGCAGCTTGATCATAGCGATGTGGGCCAAAAACATTCAGTACTTC.

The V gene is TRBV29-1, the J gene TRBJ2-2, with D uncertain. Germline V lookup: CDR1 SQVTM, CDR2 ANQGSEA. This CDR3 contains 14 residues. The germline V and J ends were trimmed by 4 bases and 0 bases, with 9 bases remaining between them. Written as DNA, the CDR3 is TGCAGCGTTGGGACGCATACGAACACCGGGGAGCTGTTTTTT. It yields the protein CSVGTHTNTGELFF.

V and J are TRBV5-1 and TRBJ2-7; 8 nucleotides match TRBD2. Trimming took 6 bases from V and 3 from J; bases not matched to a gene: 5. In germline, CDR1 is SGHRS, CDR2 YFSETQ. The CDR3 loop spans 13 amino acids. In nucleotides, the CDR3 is TGCGCCAGCAACCGGGAGGGGAACTACGAGCAGTACTTC. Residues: CASNREGNYEQYF.